Presented here are 24 T cell receptor beta chains from one specimen sequenced in a study of CD8+ T cells in alopecia areata. Treatment of the sample: oral pan-JAK inhibitor, 5-10 mg twice daily. In each case, RNA was isolated and then reverse transcribed into cDNA as the sequencing template. Produced via immunoSEQ multiplex PCR; TCRdb's table is partial and in-frame only. The sample gives 150,000 to 200,000 clones, around 58% of which show up once; 16% is in the top ten. The starting material was CD4+ T cells sorted from blood, obtained at week 56, from a patient treated with tofacitinib. Receptor source: a human donor with alopecia areata.

This CDR3 reads CASSSTVRTQETQYF. CDR3 coding DNA: TGTGCCAGCAGTTCCACTGTAAGGACCCAAGAGACCCAGTACTTC. This rearrangement joins TRBV6-1 to TRBJ2-5; no clear D gene. The V end was cut by 5 bases, the J end by 1 base, with 14 bases between. The germline V gene has CDR1 MNHNS and CDR2 SASEGT. The CDR3 totals 15 residues.

CDR3 sequence (DNA): TGCAGCGTTGAGTATACTAGCAATTCCTACGAGCAGTACTTC. It codes for CSVEYTSNSYEQYF. The chain is built from TRBV29-1 and TRBJ2-7; D possibly corresponds to TRBD2 (6 bases). The V gene lost 3 bases and the J gene lost 1 base, with 13 bases spanning the gap. CDR1 SQVTM and CDR2 ANQGSEA come from the germline V gene. The CDR3 extends over 14 amino acids.

This chain uses TRBV7-2 with TRBJ1-5, with a possible D match to TRBD1 (5 bases). Germline values: CDR1 SGHTA, CDR2 FQGNSA. This CDR3 spans 13 amino acids. Trimming removed 7 bases at V and 7 bases at J, with 14 bases between. The CDR3 protein is CASTSSGGQPQHF. The CDR3 DNA sequence: TGTGCCAGCACCTCCTCGGGGGGACAGCCCCAGCATTTT.

This clone was counted once. The rearrangement uses TRBV30 and TRBJ1-2; D is uncertain. The CDR3 contains 14 residues. Germline V lookup: CDR1 GTSNPN, CDR2 SVGIG (reference sequence). V shed 0 bases and J shed 7 bases, with 15 bases lying between them. DNA of the CDR3: TGTGCCTGGAGTGTCCGGCCCGACGGCGGTGGCTACACCTTC. As protein: CAWSVRPDGGGYTF.

The V call is TRBV7-8, the J call TRBJ1-4; TRBD1 matches 9 bases. With V trimmed by 1 base and J by 8 bases, 8 bases remained unmatched. The CDR3 consists of 16 residues. CDR1 and CDR2 (germline): SGHVS, FQNEAQ. The CDR3 nucleotides read TGTGCCAGCAGCTTAGGAGGGGGACAGGGTGGAGAAAAACTGTTTTTT. It codes for CASSLGGGQGGEKLFF.

The chain carries TRBV2 and TRBJ2-7; 7 bases align to TRBD1. CDR1 is SNHLY and CDR2 is FYNNEI in the germline V gene. This CDR3 contains 17 residues. Trimming took 5 bases from V and 2 from J; bases not matched to a gene: 15. The CDR3 reads CASSYSDRAQSTYEQYF. For the CDR3, the DNA is TGTGCCAGCAGTTACTCCGACAGGGCCCAATCCACCTACGAGCAGTACTTC.

This clone has only one observation. The chain combines TRBV14 with TRBJ2-5, with a possible D match to TRBD2 (5 bases). Germline V gives CDR1 SGHDN, CDR2 FVKESK. Trimming removed 6 bases from V and 1 base from J, with 9 bases in between. The CDR3 is 13 amino acids. CDR3 loop: CASSPGIQETQYF. The CDR3 bases are TGTGCCAGCAGTCCCGGGATCCAAGAGACCCAGTACTTC.

The CDR3 spells CASSQVGRVGGEKLFF. In DNA form, the CDR3 reads TGCGCCAGCAGCCAAGTCGGCAGGGTTGGAGGTGAAAAACTGTTTTTT. This rearrangement joins TRBV4-1 to TRBJ1-4, with D maybe TRBD1 (5 bases). Trimming pared 1 base from V and 7 bases from J, leaving 16 bases between. Germline V CDR1 and CDR2: MGHRA, YSYEKL. This CDR3 is built from 16 residues.

This sequence joins TRBV4-1 and TRBJ1-2, with D perhaps matching TRBD1 (5 bases). The CDR3 totals 13 residues. Germline V gene data show CDR1 as MGHRA and CDR2 as YSYEKL. Trimming removed 1 base at V and 8 bases at J, with 11 bases between. The CDR3 region is CASSQVPGGGYTF. CDR3 nucleotides: TGCGCCAGCAGCCAAGTTCCCGGGGGAGGCTACACCTTC.

The rearrangement joins TRBV6-6 to TRBJ2-1; D may be TRBD2 (6 bases). The ends were cut back, 7 bases at V and 7 bases at J, with 17 bases in the middle. This CDR3 is 14 amino acids long. The germline V gene has CDR1 MNHNY and CDR2 SVGAGI (reference sequence). CDR3 sequence: CASTIRRSGNEQFF. The CDR3 nucleotides read TGTGCCAGCACCATACGAAGGAGCGGGAATGAGCAGTTCTTC.

This clone was counted only a few times. J is TRBJ2-5 and V is TRBV7-9; D is ambiguous. V was cut by 2 bases and J by 7 bases, with 11 bases left in between. The germline V gene has CDR1 SEHNR and CDR2 FQNEAQ (reference sequence). CDR3 size: 13 residues. CDR3 region: CASSLPLSGTQYF. CDR3 coding DNA: TGTGCCAGCAGCTTACCCCTCTCGGGGACCCAGTACTTC.

The rearrangement uses TRBV5-6 and TRBJ2-2; 7 nucleotides match TRBD1. V gave up 7 bases and J gave up 6 bases; unmatched junction bases: 15. Germline V gene sequence: CDR1 SGHDT, CDR2 YYEEEE. CDR3 length equals 16 residues. CDR3: CASRDRKKPLAGELFF. The CDR3 nucleotides read TGTGCCAGCCGGGACAGAAAAAAACCCTTGGCCGGGGAGCTGTTTTTT.

This clone was recorded only once. V usage is TRBV6-5 and J usage is TRBJ2-7; maybe TRBD1 (5 bases). The CDR3 extends over 14 amino acids. Trimming took 0 bases from V and 2 from J, leaving 8 bases between them. Looked up from germline, CDR1 is MNHEY and CDR2 is SVGAGI. The CDR3 is CASSYSTGPYEQYF. The DNA of the CDR3 is TGTGCCAGCAGTTACTCCACAGGTCCCTACGAGCAGTACTTC.

This clone showed up just a few times. The J gene is TRBJ2-1, the V gene TRBV19; possibly TRBD2 for D (5 bases). Germline V gene sequence: CDR1 LNHDA, CDR2 SQIVND (reference sequence). The CDR3 covers 15 residues. V dropped 3 bases and J dropped 7 bases, with 16 bases sitting between them. The CDR3 sequence: CASSIRLAIGNEQFF. The CDR3 nucleotides read TGTGCCAGTAGTATCCGGCTAGCAATTGGGAATGAGCAGTTCTTC. Using reference TRBV19 and TRBJ2-1 for the parts outside the CDR3, the full variable domain is DGGITQSPKYLFRKEGQNVTLSCEQNLNHDAMYWYRQDPGQGLRLIYYSQIVNDFQKGDIAEGYSVSREKKESFPLTVTSAQKNPTAFYLCASSIRLAIGNEQFFGPGTRLTVL.

This clone appeared once. This chain uses TRBV25-1 with TRBJ2-2; 12 positions agree with TRBD1. V gave up 6 bases and J gave up 4 bases; unmatched junction bases: 3. This CDR3 has 15 amino acids. Germline V gene data show CDR1 as MGHDK and CDR2 as SYGVNS. CDR3 in amino acids: CASSRDRGLTGELFF. The CDR3 nucleotides are TGTGCCAGCAGCCGGGACAGGGGGCTCACCGGGGAGCTGTTTTTT.

This chain uses TRBV4-1 with TRBJ1-4, with D unclear. Germline loops: CDR1 MGHRA, CDR2 YSYEKL. The V end lost 1 base, the J end lost 8 bases, and 11 bases lay between the germline ends. This CDR3 is 14 amino acids long. CDR3 residues: CASSQVGGGEKLFF. The CDR3 nucleotides read TGCGCCAGCAGCCAAGTGGGAGGAGGGGAAAAACTGTTTTTT.

This chain connects TRBV30 to TRBJ1-1; D is unclear. Trimming took 0 bases from V and 7 from J, leaving 15 bases between them. The CDR3 is made up of 14 amino acids. Per germline, CDR1 GTSNPN and CDR2 SVGIG (reference sequence). The CDR3 loop reads CAWSVSGRLGEAFF. CDR3 in DNA: TGTGCCTGGAGTGTATCGGGCCGCCTAGGTGAAGCTTTCTTT.

This clone turned up a few times. This same CDR3 is encoded by further DNA sequences in the sample. The chain couples TRBV4-1 to TRBJ2-5; 11 nucleotides align to TRBD2. Looked up from germline, CDR1 is MGHRA and CDR2 is YSYEKL. The CDR3 is made up of 16 amino acids. The J segment lost 2 bases and the V segment lost 5 bases, leaving 7 bases of the junction unmatched. CDR3: CASSYSGTSGQETQYF. The CDR3 nucleotides are TGCGCCAGCAGCTATTCCGGGACTAGCGGACAAGAGACCCAGTACTTC.

The chain has TRBV30 and TRBJ1-5; D unresolved. Looked up from germline, CDR1 is GTSNPN and CDR2 is SVGIG (reference sequence). This CDR3 comprises 12 residues. V was clipped by 6 bases and J by 3 bases, with 9 bases between them. The CDR3 here is CACGKVNQPQHF. Here the CDR3 DNA reads TGTGCCTGTGGAAAGGTCAATCAGCCCCAGCATTTT.

This chain links TRBV5-1 with TRBJ2-2; the D is unclear. With 1 base removed from V and 0 bases from J, the gap between germline ends came to 4 bases. This CDR3 is built from 14 residues. Germline V CDR1 and CDR2: SGHRS, YFSETQ. CDR3 amino acids: CASSLLPNTGELFF. DNA for the CDR3: TGCGCCAGCAGCTTGCTTCCGAACACCGGGGAGCTGTTTTTT. The full variable domain, with the rest looked up from reference TRBV5-1 and TRBJ2-2, is KAGVTQTPRYLIKTRGQQVTLSCSPISGHRSVSWYQQTPGQGLQFLFEYFSETQRNKGNFPGRFSGRQFSNSRSEMNVSTLELGDSALYLCASSLLPNTGELFFGEGSRLTVL.

The rearrangement joins TRBV5-6 to TRBJ2-7; D is possibly TRBD1 or TRBD2 (6 bases each). Per germline, CDR1 SGHDT and CDR2 YYEEEE. The CDR3 has 13 amino acids. V gave up 4 bases and J gave up 4 bases, with 12 bases separating them. The CDR3 nucleotides are TGTGCCAGCAGCCCCGGGGGCCGGTACGAGCAGTACTTC. Its translation: CASSPGGRYEQYF.

The V and J genes are TRBV5-1 and TRBJ2-7, with 7 positions matching TRBD2. CDR1 SGHRS and CDR2 YFSETQ come from the germline V gene. The CDR3 has 16 residues. V lost 5 bases, J lost 1 base, and 12 bases stayed unmatched. The CDR3 loop is CASSPMVGTTSYEQYF. The CDR3 DNA reads as TGCGCCAGCAGTCCGATGGTCGGGACTACTTCCTACGAGCAGTACTTC.

In this sample, this clone turned up a few times. The rearrangement joins TRBV6-1 to TRBJ2-2; 7 nucleotides line up with TRBD2. The CDR3 contains 14 residues. V dropped 6 bases and J dropped 3; count of bases not matched to a gene: 4. Germline V CDR1 and CDR2: MNHNS, SASEGT. The CDR3 here is CASRGGGYTGELFF. For the CDR3, the DNA is TGTGCCAGCAGGGGGGGAGGGTACACCGGGGAGCTGTTTTTT.

This chain connects TRBV9 to TRBJ1-1, with D possibly being TRBD1 (5 bases). Trimming took 1 base from V and 2 from J, leaving 9 bases between them. Germline-derived CDR1 and CDR2 are SGDLS and YYNGEE. This CDR3 contains 14 residues. CDR3 bases: TGTGCCAGCAGCGTACGCAGGGATAACACTGAAGCTTTCTTT. Translated: CASSVRRDNTEAFF.